The rows below give T cell receptor beta chains drawn from one sample of a study of STAT5B mutations in CD4+ large granular lymphocyte leukemia. Repertoires were generated with immunoSEQ multiplex PCR, while TCRdb's copy carries only in-frame clones and drops some. The sample lists about 34,000 clones, 65% to 70% occurring once. The sample taken for sequencing was CD4+ T cells from blood buffy coats. The receptors were sampled from a human donor in good health. Both conserved end residues are part of each CDR3. A D gene is named only where the DNA matches it firmly. Not all rows give a size; the values are once, few, many and, for expanded clones, a class.

V	D	size	J	CDR3	DNA
TRBV6-1	NA	NA	TRBJ1-1	CASTQGQNTEAFF	TGTGCCAGCACTCAAGGGCAGAACACTGAAGCTTTCTTT
TRBV7-2	NA	few	TRBJ1-4	CASSITGPTNEKLFF	TGTGCCAGCAGCATAACAGGCCCAACTAATGAAAAACTGTTTTTT
TRBV28	NA	NA	TRBJ2-5	CASSLVGAVQETQYF	TGTGCCAGCAGTTTGGTAGGGGCAGTCCAAGAGACCCAGTACTTC
TRBV28	NA	NA	TRBJ1-1	CASRAGWNTEAFF	TGTGCCAGTCGGGCAGGGTGGAACACTGAAGCTTTCTTT
TRBV12-5	NA	NA	TRBJ1-5	CASGLGDNQPQHF	TGTGCTAGTGGTTTAGGGGACAATCAGCCCCAGCATTTT
TRBV6-1	NA	NA	TRBJ1-2	CASRQGLDGYTF	TGTGCCAGCCGGCAGGGCTTAGATGGCTACACCTTC
TRBV4-1	NA	NA	TRBJ1-4	CASSQEGATNEKLFF	TGCGCCAGCAGCCAAGAAGGTGCAACTAATGAAAAACTGTTTTTT
TRBV30	TRBD2	once	TRBJ2-5	CAWSVAGGRRETQYF	TGTGCCTGGAGTGTAGCGGGGGGCAGACGAGAGACCCAGTACTTC
TRBV2	TRBD2	NA	TRBJ2-3	CASSLLAGNTDTQYF	TGTGCCAGCAGTTTACTAGCGGGGAACACAGATACGCAGTATTTT
TRBV30	NA	NA	TRBJ2-5	CAWSGKGREETQYF	TGTGCCTGGAGTGGCAAGGGAAGGGAAGAGACCCAGTACTTC
TRBV7-9	NA	NA	TRBJ2-7	CASGGRDSYEQYF	TGTGCCAGCGGGGGCAGGGACTCCTACGAGCAGTACTTC
TRBV9	NA	NA	TRBJ2-1	CASSVYRDNEQFF	TGTGCCAGCAGCGTGTACAGGGACAATGAGCAGTTCTTC
TRBV5-6	NA	NA	TRBJ1-5	CASSLGVGPSNQPQHF	TGTGCCAGCAGCTTGGGGGTAGGGCCTAGCAATCAGCCCCAGCATTTT
TRBV9	TRBD2	NA	TRBJ2-3	CASSLLAGGPTDTQYF	TGTGCCAGCAGCTTATTAGCGGGGGGGCCAACAGATACGCAGTATTTT
TRBV25-1	NA	NA	TRBJ2-1	CASSGGTFTNEQFF	TGTGCCAGTTCCGGAGGGACGTTTACCAATGAGCAGTTCTTC
TRBV7-2	TRBD2	NA	TRBJ2-7	CASSVGLAAGEQYF	TGTGCCAGCAGCGTGGGACTAGCGGCGGGCGAGCAGTACTTC